This is a list of T cell receptor beta chains from one sample in a study of OX40 agonist ivuxolimab in advanced cancers. The table came from immunoSEQ multiplex PCR; TCRdb's copy has only in-frame clones and leaves some out. The sample records some 95,000 clones, around 88% being singletons. Material: CD4+ or CD8+ T cells sorted from blood, obtained in a trial of the OX40 agonist ivuxolimab. These receptor sequences come from an adult with an advanced solid tumor such as melanoma, head and neck, liver or kidney cancer. Both conserved end residues are part of each CDR3. D genes are given only for firm matches. Clone size appears in some rows only: once, few, many, or a class for an expanded clone.

>NA|14|TRBJ2-5|NA|TRBV25-1
TGTGCCAGCAGTCCTGGGGAGATTCTAGAGACCCAGTACTTC
CASSPGEILETQYF
>NA|17|TRBJ2-1|TRBD2|TRBV9
TGTGCCAGCAGCGCAACTAGTGGGGGGGTGGCCTACAATGAGCAGTTCTTC
CASSATSGGVAYNEQFF
>NA|15|TRBJ2-3|TRBD2|TRBV6-1
TGTGCCAGCAGCCCGACTAGTGGGGGGGCAGATACGCAGTATTTT
CASSPTSGGADTQYF
>NA|15|TRBJ2-7|NA|TRBV18
TGTGCCAGCTCACCATCAACAGACAGGGGACTATTACCGGTTTTC
CASSPSTDRGLLPVF
>NA|15|TRBJ1-1|TRBD1|TRBV6-6
TGTGCCATCACAACCGGGACAGGGGGGAGTGCTGAAGCTTTCTTT
CAITTGTGGSAEAFF
>NA|15|TRBJ1-5|TRBD1|TRBV19
TGTGCCAGTAGGGTACAGGGGGCGCGTAATCAGCCCCAGCATTTT
CASRVQGARNQPQHF
>NA|14|TRBJ1-2|NA|TRBV6-1
TGTGCCAGTACCCCGAACCTTGCTAACTATGGCTACACCTTC
CASTPNLANYGYTF
>NA|13|TRBJ1-2|NA|TRBV6-5
TGTGCCAGCTTCCCCTCCGCGGGAGATGGCTACACCTTC
CASFPSAGDGYTF
>NA|14|TRBJ2-7|TRBD1|TRBV9
TGTGCCAGCACTCCGGGACAGGGGTCCTACGAGCAGTACTTC
CASTPGQGSYEQYF
>NA|14|TRBJ1-5|NA|TRBV6-6
TGTGCCAGCAGCCTTCATGGGGGCGCGGAGCCCCAGCATTTT
CASSLHGGAEPQHF
>NA|15|TRBJ1-1|TRBD1|TRBV5-1
TGCGCCAGCCACCCAGGGGACAGGATCAACACTGAAGCTTTCTTT
CASHPGDRINTEAFF
>NA|15|TRBJ1-5|NA|TRBV6-5
TGTGCCAGCAGAGTCCGGGGCGGGGGCAATCAGCCCCAGCATTTT
CASRVRGGGNQPQHF
>NA|15|TRBJ2-2|NA|TRBV7-3
TGTGCCAGCAGCCCCCAGGGGACGAACACCGGGGAGCTGTTTTTT
CASSPQGTNTGELFF
>NA|16|TRBJ2-3|TRBD1|TRBV5-4
TGTGCCAGCAGCCCCTTACGACAGGGCCCCACAGATACGCAGTATTTT
CASSPLRQGPTDTQYF
>NA|12|TRBJ2-7|NA|TRBV6-6
TGTGCCAGCCGAACCCCCCTCTACGAGCAGTACTTC
CASRTPLYEQYF
>NA|13|TRBJ1-3|NA|TRBV10-3
TGTGCCACGCGACAGAACTCTGGAAACACCATATATTTT
CATRQNSGNTIYF
>NA|17|TRBJ2-7|TRBD2|TRBV5-4
TGTGCCAGCAGTCCAGAGGCTCCTAGCGGGGTATCCTACGAGCAGTACTTC
CASSPEAPSGVSYEQYF
>NA|16|TRBJ2-3|NA|TRBV2
TGTGCCAGCAGTGTATCCGGGTCAAGCCCCACAGATACGCAGTATTTT
CASSVSGSSPTDTQYF
>NA|15|TRBJ2-7|NA|TRBV7-2
TGTGCCAGCAGCTTAAAGGTCAGGGGATCCGACGAGCAGTACTTC
CASSLKVRGSDEQYF
>NA|15|TRBJ2-7|NA|TRBV11-2
TGTGCCAGCAGCTTAGGTGGGGGGTCAGTCTACGAGCAGTACTTC
CASSLGGGSVYEQYF
>NA|11|TRBJ1-6|NA|TRBV6-1
TGTGCCAGCAGTGGAAATTCACCCCTCCACTTT
CASSGNSPLHF
>once|15|TRBJ2-7|NA|TRBV4-2
TGTGCCAGCAGCCAAGGGTTGGGGGGGGCCGACGAGCAGTACTTC
CASSQGLGGADEQYF
>NA|15|TRBJ2-3|NA|TRBV6-5
TGTGCCAGCAGTTACTCGTACCTGGCAGGGGATACGCAGTATTTT
CASSYSYLAGDTQYF
>NA|16|TRBJ2-2|TRBD1|TRBV27
TGTGCCAGCAGTCTATTTGCAGGGGGTGACACCGGGGAGCTGTTTTTT
CASSLFAGGDTGELFF
>NA|15|TRBJ2-5|TRBD2|TRBV7-8
TGTGCCAGCAGCACGGGTTGGATCGGCGGGGGGACCCAGTACTTC
CASSTGWIGGGTQYF
>NA|13|TRBJ2-4|NA|TRBV7-9
TGTGCCAGCAGCTTACCCAGTTCCGCCTTTCTATACTTC
CASSLPSSAFLYF
>once|15|TRBJ1-2|NA|TRBV7-3
TGTGCCCCCCGAGGGACACCTATCAGGCGGAGAGGCTACACCTTC
CAPRGTPIRRRGYTF
>NA|15|TRBJ2-2|NA|TRBV5-1
TGCGCCAGCAGCTTGGCAGTTTCGAACACCGGGGAGCTGTTTTTT
CASSLAVSNTGELFF
>NA|16|TRBJ2-3|TRBD1|TRBV7-9
TGTGCCAGCAGCCTAGGAGGGACAGGAGCCACAGATACGCAGTATTTT
CASSLGGTGATDTQYF
>NA|13|TRBJ2-3|NA|TRBV5-6
TGTGCCAGCAGCTGGATGACTAGTTCAACGCAGTATTTT
CASSWMTSSTQYF
>NA|14|TRBJ1-1|NA|TRBV27
TGTGCCAGCTCTGTAGGTTACCCAAACACTGAAGCTTTCTTT
CASSVGYPNTEAFF
>NA|14|TRBJ2-3|TRBD2|TRBV7-2
TGTGCCAGCAGCTTAGTGACTAGCGCAGATACGCAGTATTTT
CASSLVTSADTQYF
>few|12|TRBJ1-5|NA|TRBV27
TGTGCCAGCAGTTCCCTGAATCAGCCCCAGCATTTT
CASSSLNQPQHF
>NA|12|TRBJ2-2|NA|TRBV9
TGTGCCAGCAGCGTAGCGAGCGGGGAGCTGTTTTTT
CASSVASGELFF
>NA|15|TRBJ1-2|TRBD1|TRBV6-5
TGTGCCAGCAGTTACTTGCCAGGGGGCAACTATGGCTACACCTTC
CASSYLPGGNYGYTF
>NA|16|TRBJ2-7|NA|TRBV9
TGTGCCAGCAGCGTAGCTCAGGGGTCGGGCTCCTACGAGCAGTACTTC
CASSVAQGSGSYEQYF
>NA|15|TRBJ1-5|NA|TRBV5-5
TGTGCCAGCAGCTTTGAAGCAGGGTGGCTTTGGCCCCAGCATTTT
CASSFEAGWLWPQHF
>NA|13|TRBJ1-1|NA|TRBV9
TGTGCCAGCAGCGTAGGACAAAGCACTGAAGCTTTCTTT
CASSVGQSTEAFF
>NA|15|TRBJ2-2|NA|TRBV9
TGTGCCAGCAGCGTGGCACAGGGGAACACCGGGGAGCTGTTTTTT
CASSVAQGNTGELFF
>NA|12|TRBJ1-2|NA|TRBV27
TGTGCCACCGGGGAGGGACTCTATGGCTACACCTTC
CATGEGLYGYTF
>NA|15|TRBJ1-6|NA|TRBV7-2
TGTGCCAGCAGGTTCGCCGGGTTACAGCATTCACCCCTCCACTTT
CASRFAGLQHSPLHF
>NA|13|TRBJ2-1|TRBD1|TRBV11-2
TGTGCCAGCAGCACGGGACAGTACAATGAGCAGTTCTTC
CASSTGQYNEQFF
>NA|14|TRBJ2-5|TRBD1|TRBV12-5
TGTGCTAGTGGTCCCCAGACAGGGAGAGAGACCCAGTACTTC
CASGPQTGRETQYF
>once|14|TRBJ2-3|NA|TRBV7-3
TGTGCCAGCAGCCCCGGGACAAACACAGATACGCAGTATTTT
CASSPGTNTDTQYF
>NA|11|TRBJ2-1|NA|TRBV7-9
TGTGCCAGCAGCTCCTTCTATGAGCAGTTCTTC
CASSSFYEQFF
>NA|14|TRBJ2-1|NA|TRBV7-2
TGTGCCAGCAGCTTCGGTCAGGGGGGCGATGAGCAGTTCTTC
CASSFGQGGDEQFF
>NA|14|TRBJ2-3|NA|TRBV19
TGTGCCAGTAGTAGGGCTAGCGGCACAGATACGCAGTATTTT
CASSRASGTDTQYF
>NA|15|TRBJ2-6|NA|TRBV5-6
TGTGCCAGCAGCTATAGGCAGATCGGGGCCAACGTCCTGACTTTC
CASSYRQIGANVLTF
>NA|11|TRBJ2-1|NA|TRBV20-1
TGCAGTGGTCGAGACTACAATGAGCAGTTCTTC
CSGRDYNEQFF
>NA|14|TRBJ2-1|NA|TRBV27
TGTGCCAGCAGTTTTAGTGGCAGTTTTGATGAGCAGTTCTTC
CASSFSGSFDEQFF
>NA|15|TRBJ2-7|TRBD1|TRBV28
TGTGCCAGCAGTAAGACAGGGGATTGGGATCACGAGCAGTACTTC
CASSKTGDWDHEQYF
>NA|19|TRBJ1-1|TRBD1|TRBV18
TGTGCCAGCTCACCAGTTCAGGGGGCCTCCAAGGTCTCGAACACTGAAGCTTTCTTT
CASSPVQGASKVSNTEAFF
>NA|14|TRBJ1-2|TRBD1|TRBV25-1
TGTGCCAGCAGTGAAACAGGGGGCAACTATGGCTACACCTTC
CASSETGGNYGYTF
>few|14|TRBJ2-2|NA|TRBV5-1
TGCGCCAGCACCAGACAGGGAGGCACCGGGGAGCTGTTTTTT
CASTRQGGTGELFF
>NA|13|TRBJ2-1|TRBD1|TRBV11-1
TGTGCCAGCAGCAGGGACAGTTACAATGAGCAGTTCTTC
CASSRDSYNEQFF
>NA|16|TRBJ2-5|TRBD2|TRBV4-2
TGTGCCAGCAGCCAAGGACTAGCGGGGGGGCAGGAGACCCAGTACTTC
CASSQGLAGGQETQYF
>NA|16|TRBJ2-1|NA|TRBV5-4
TGTGCCAGCAGCCCCGGGGGGGGACAGGGATACAATGAGCAGTTCTTC
CASSPGGGQGYNEQFF
>once|10|TRBJ2-7|NA|TRBV6-5
TGTGCCAGCAGTGAGTACGAGCAGTACTTC
CASSEYEQYF
>NA|16|TRBJ2-1|TRBD1|TRBV28
TGTGCCAGCAGTTCTCCGGGGACAGGTTCCTACAATGAGCAGTTCTTC
CASSSPGTGSYNEQFF
>NA|13|TRBJ2-3|NA|TRBV11-2
TGTGCCAGCAGCCGAGGACTGAGGGATACGCAGTATTTT
CASSRGLRDTQYF